This entry lists 3 T cell receptor beta chains sequenced from one sample in a study of shared clonotypes between healthy human individuals. This table comes from immunoSEQ multiplex PCR, and its TCRdb copy is limited to in-frame clones, with some not included. The sample lists roughly 660,000 clones; roughly 91% were seen once. Sequencing used memory CD8+ T cells from PBMCs. Subset here: CD45RO+ cells pooled with CCR7-negative TemRA cells. The source is a man between 18 and 29 years old in good health. Some clones in this sample may be carry-over from other donors' samples.

The chain recombines TRBV27 with TRBJ2-2; D is unclear. Germline assignment: CDR1 MNHEY and CDR2 SMNVEV (reference sequence). Trimming pared 3 bases from V and 6 bases from J, leaving 11 bases between. The CDR3 contains 14 residues. DNA for the CDR3: TGTGCCAGCAGTTTTCAGCACTGGCCCGGGGAGCTGTTTTTT. Translating gives CASSFQHWPGELFF.

This clone was seen once. The J gene is TRBJ2-6, the V gene TRBV4-3; 10 bases line up with TRBD2. Per the germline V gene, CDR1 is LGHNA and CDR2 is YSLEER. Germline trimming cut 0 bases from V and 0 bases from J; bases unmatched to any gene: 14. The CDR3 has 22 residues. The CDR3 protein is CASSQDMGSELAGFSGANVLTF. CDR3 coding DNA: TGCGCCAGCAGCCAAGATATGGGGTCGGAACTAGCGGGGTTCTCTGGGGCCAACGTCCTGACTTTC.

This clone has at least ten counts. This rearrangement joins TRBV6-4 to TRBJ2-5; D is undetermined. The CDR3 loop spans 11 amino acids. V was clipped by 7 bases and J by 9 bases, with 12 bases between them. Germline V gene sequence: CDR1 MRHNA, CDR2 SNTAGT. The CDR3 DNA is TGTGCCAGCAACGTCAGGCGCCCCCAGTACTTC. This sequence encodes CASNVRRPQYF.